Presented here are 20 T cell receptor beta chains from one specimen sequenced in a study of blood T cells in healthy people across ages. The use of a sample-barcoded 5' primer and a J-beta primer mix characterized a second PCR of roughly 6 to 12 cycles. TCRdb processed the 5' RACE reads anew with MiXCR; each CDR3 protein has one entry. The profile covers 1.4 million or so distinct CDR3 sequences, with 35% to 45% appearing a single time and about 4% taken by the ten largest. Sequencing was carried out using blood. Receptors were obtained from a woman under 30 in good health.

This clonotype occurred a few times. V gene TRBV6-5 combines with J gene TRBJ1-2; D may be TRBD1 (5 bases). From germline, CDR1 is MNHEY and CDR2 SVGAGI. The V end lost 5 bases, the J end lost 2 bases, and 12 bases lay between the germline ends. This CDR3 region has 14 residues. In DNA, the CDR3 is TGTGCCAGCAGTGATGGGGGACCAAACTATGGCTACACCTTC. Encoded protein: CASSDGGPNYGYTF.

This clonotype has just one count. CDR3 nucleotides: TGTGCCAGCAGCCCCGGGACCCGCGTGAACACCGGGGAGCTGTTTTTT. This gives the protein CASSPGTRVNTGELFF. The genes are TRBV7-2 and TRBJ2-2; TRBD1 or TRBD2 may be the D gene (5 bases each). Trimming removed 5 bases at V and 1 base at J, with 14 bases between. This CDR3 contains 16 residues. Looked up from germline, CDR1 is SGHTA and CDR2 is FQGNSA.

This clonotype was observed many times. The chain joins TRBV29-1 to TRBJ2-3; D not resolved. Germline V gene data show CDR1 as SQVTM and CDR2 as ANQGSEA. The CDR3 runs to 16 residues. V was pared by 0 bases and J by 2 bases, with 15 bases between. The CDR3 spells CSVEDPFLGSTDTQYF. CDR3 nucleotide sequence: TGCAGCGTTGAAGATCCGTTTTTAGGCTCCACAGATACGCAGTATTTT.

The V and J genes are TRBV20-1 and TRBJ2-3; D gene uncertain. Germline values: CDR1 DFQATT, CDR2 SNEGSKA (reference sequence). Deletions cut 0 bases from V and 2 bases from J, with 9 bases between. This CDR3 is built from 14 residues. CDR3 in DNA: TGCAGTGCTAGAGACTACCCGGACACAGATACGCAGTATTTT. Translation: CSARDYPDTDTQYF.

CDR3 amino acids: CASRTSGMSDTQYF. As DNA, the CDR3 is TGTGCCAGCAGGACTAGCGGGATGTCAGATACGCAGTATTTT. J is TRBJ2-3 and V is TRBV27; 11 nucleotides match TRBD2. V trimming: 6 bases; J trimming: 4 bases; junction bases outside the gene matches: 3. The CDR3 runs to 14 residues. Germline loops: CDR1 MNHEY, CDR2 SMNVEV (reference sequence).

The chain employs TRBV7-2 and TRBJ2-3, with 8 nucleotides matching TRBD2. This CDR3 spans 15 amino acids. Germline values: CDR1 SGHTA, CDR2 FQGNSA. V trimming: 5 bases; J trimming: 1 base; junction bases outside the gene matches: 5. The CDR3 nucleotides are TGTGCCAGCAGCACCCAGACTAGCGGCACAGATACGCAGTATTTT. Translated, it gives CASSTQTSGTDTQYF.

This clonotype was counted only a few times. The V call is TRBV29-1, the J call TRBJ1-2; D is unclear. The ends were cut back, 3 bases at V and 8 bases at J, with 16 bases in the middle. The CDR3 contains 13 residues. Germline CDR1 SQVTM, CDR2 ANQGSEA. The CDR3 reads CSVDRRPWGGYTF. CDR3 coding DNA: TGCAGCGTTGACCGTCGGCCTTGGGGAGGCTACACCTTC.

The rearrangement joins TRBV28 to TRBJ1-4; D remains ambiguous. The ends were cut back, 3 bases at V and 8 bases at J, with 13 bases in the middle. The CDR3 has 14 residues. The V gene's germline CDR1 is MDHEN and CDR2 SYDVKM. Written as DNA, the CDR3 is TGTGCCAGCAGTTTGGCTTCAATCCAGGAAAAACTGTTTTTT. It specifies CASSLASIQEKLFF.

This clonotype was seen more than once but under ten times. The CDR3 DNA follows: TGCGCCAGCAGCATACTCACAGGGTCCAGCTCTGGGGCCAACGTCCTGACTTTC. Protein: CASSILTGSSSGANVLTF. The gene calls are TRBV5-1 and TRBJ2-6; a possible D gene is TRBD1 (6 bases). CDR1 is SGHRS and CDR2 is YFSETQ in the germline V gene. The length of the CDR3 is 18 residues. V lost 4 bases to trimming and J lost 0 bases, with 17 bases between them.

This clonotype showed up just a few times. The rearrangement joins TRBV4-2 to TRBJ2-2; 10 bases line up with TRBD2. Germline values: CDR1 LGHNA, CDR2 YNFKEQ. CDR3 length: 17 residues. V lost 2 bases to trimming and J lost 8 bases; unmatched junction nucleotides: 11. CDR3 coding DNA: TGTGCCAGCAGCCAACGGCTAGCGGGAGACACGTGGGGGGAGCTGTTTTTT. Amino acid sequence: CASSQRLAGDTWGELFF.

The V gene is TRBV21-1, the J gene TRBJ2-7; TRBD1 is the table's D call, not checked against the DNA. TRBV21-1 is a known pseudogene. The CDR3 is 15 amino acids. CDR3 sequence (DNA): TGTGCCAGCAGCAAAGTGGGACAGGACCTCTACGAGCAGTACTTC. This codes for CASSKVGQDLYEQYF.

This chain joins TRBV5-1 and TRBJ2-5, with a tentative D call TRBD2 (5 bases). Deletions cut 1 base from V and 9 bases from J, with 19 bases between. Germline CDR1 SGHRS, CDR2 YFSETQ. The CDR3 loop spans 15 amino acids. DNA of the CDR3: TGCGCCAGCAGCTTGTTAGCTGGCACGGACGGGGCCCAGTACTTC. Its protein product is CASSLLAGTDGAQYF. Full variable domain (missing parts from reference TRBV5-1 and TRBJ2-5): KAGVTQTPRYLIKTRGQQVTLSCSPISGHRSVSWYQQTPGQGLQFLFEYFSETQRNKGNFPGRFSGRQFSNSRSEMNVSTLELGDSALYLCASSLLAGTDGAQYFGPGTRLLVL.

The J gene is TRBJ1-2, the V gene TRBV9; D is uncertain. Germline loops: CDR1 SGDLS, CDR2 YYNGEE. CDR3 size: 13 residues. Trimming shortened V by 4 bases and J by 7 bases, and 14 bases separated the two germline ends. CDR3 loop: CASSIAVASGYTF. The CDR3 DNA reads TGTGCCAGCAGCATAGCGGTAGCGAGTGGCTACACCTTC.

The chain combines TRBV11-3 with TRBJ2-5; 13 bases fit TRBD2. V was clipped by 6 bases and J by 11 bases; unmatched bases: 9. Germline lookup yields CDR1 SGHNT and CDR2 YENEEA. This CDR3 has 14 amino acids. CDR3 loop: CASSSGTSGVEQYF. DNA of the CDR3: TGTGCCAGCAGTTCCGGGACTAGCGGGGTTGAGCAGTACTTC.

V is TRBV11-1 and J is TRBJ2-6; D call uncertain. This CDR3 has 17 amino acids. Germline CDR1 reads SGHAT; CDR2 reads FQDESV (reference sequence). V gave up 4 bases and J gave up 0 bases, with 13 bases separating them. The CDR3 region has the DNA TGTGCCAGCAGCTCCCCTTTGGTCTTCTCTGGGGCCAACGTCCTGACTTTC. It translates to CASSSPLVFSGANVLTF.

The CDR3 DNA reads TGTGCCAGCAGCCTTGGTCTAGCGCGGGCCTACAATGAGCAGTTCTTC. This sequence encodes CASSLGLARAYNEQFF. This rearrangement joins TRBV7-2 to TRBJ2-1, with a weak D call TRBD2 (6 bases). Trimming shortened V by 5 bases and J by 2 bases, and 16 bases separated the two germline ends. The CDR3 loop spans 16 amino acids. The germline V gene encodes CDR1 SGHTA and CDR2 FQGNSA.

DNA of the CDR3: TGCGCCAGCAGCCAAGATTTCCAGGGATGGGGGGGCTACACCTTC. It codes for CASSQDFQGWGGYTF. This chain links TRBV4-3 with TRBJ1-2; a possible D gene is TRBD1 (5 bases). Looked up from germline, CDR1 is LGHNA and CDR2 is YSLEER. The CDR3 runs 15 residues. V was cut by 0 bases and J by 8 bases, with 16 bases left in between.

This clonotype was counted between two and nine times. The chain has TRBV4-3 and TRBJ2-1; TRBD2 matches 7 bases. Trimming removed 2 bases from V and 3 bases from J; junction bases left unmatched: 4. The length of the CDR3 is 15 residues. The germline gives CDR1 LGHNA, CDR2 YSLEER. The CDR3 DNA sequence: TGCGCCAGCAGCCAAATGGCGGGAGACTACAATGAGCAGTTCTTC. Translated, it gives CASSQMAGDYNEQFF.

The J gene is TRBJ2-5, the V gene TRBV10-2, with D unclear. CDR1 and CDR2 (germline): WSHSY, SAAADI. Trimming took 3 bases from V and 5 from J, leaving 7 bases between them. CDR3 size: 12 residues. The CDR3 bases are TGCGCCAGCAGTGAAGGGATCGAGACCCAGTACTTC. Its protein product is CASSEGIETQYF.

This chain uses TRBV5-1 with TRBJ2-3, with 10 bases matching TRBD1. From germline, CDR1 is SGHRS and CDR2 YFSETQ. Germline trimming cut 2 bases from V and 7 bases from J; bases unmatched to any gene: 7. The length of the CDR3 is 15 residues. The CDR3 DNA reads TGCGCCAGCAGCTTCCTGGGACAGGGGTCGAATACGCAGTATTTT. It encodes CASSFLGQGSNTQYF.